This T cell receptor beta chain was sequenced in a study of CD8 T cells in ankylosing spondylitis. Whole-study results and caveats: According to the report, clones linked to the disease were significantly enriched in matched synovial fluid samples taken from ankylosing spondylitis patients. CD8+ cells made up the disease-linked clones, which were relatively rare in peripheral blood. A TCR beta motif of roughly 8 highly homologous variants appeared characteristic of ankylosing spondylitis blood.

The V gene's germline CDR1 is WSHSY and CDR2 SAAADI. V lost 7 bases and J 2 bases, leaving 10 bases between the germline ends. The CDR3 runs 13 residues. This clonotype was found a few times. The antigen is undetermined. One entry per CDR3 protein, called by TCRdb with MiXCR from the 5' RACE reads. The profile shows 250,000 to 400,000 distinct CDR3 sequences, roughly 12% of them singletons. The chain has TRBV10-2 and TRBJ2-3, with unresolved D. The receptor comes from a female donor with ankylosing spondylitis or in good health (not recorded which). Sequencing was done on a sample of blood, either unsorted or a sorted T cell fraction (not recorded which). As DNA, the CDR3 is TGCGCCAGCAAGGAACAAATCACAGATACGCAGTATTTT. Translation gives CASKEQITDTQYF.